This is a list of T cell receptor beta chains from one sample in a study of blood T cell repertoires in COVID-19. The data were produced by immunoSEQ multiplex PCR, yet TCRdb's version contains in-frame clones alone and is incomplete. Among approximately 250,000 clones listed, less than 95% were seen once. Sequencing was performed on PBMCs or T cells enriched from blood (not recorded which). Receptors were obtained from a man aged 35 to 55 who had been exposed to COVID-19. Both conserved end residues are part of each CDR3. Each record gives: clone size, D gene, V gene, J gene, CDR3 protein, CDR3 DNA. A D gene is named only where the DNA matches it firmly. Clone sizes are given selectively: once, few, many, or a class where the clone is expanded.

NA	NA	TRBV10-2	TRBJ1-5	CAVRSGDQPQHF	TGCGCGGTTCGAAGCGGGGATCAGCCCCAGCATTTT
NA	NA	TRBV6-5	TRBJ2-7	CASSSDSEQYF	TGTGCCAGCAGTTCCGACAGCGAGCAGTACTTC
NA	NA	TRBV4-1	TRBJ1-1	CASSQDPLHVEGMNTEAFF	TGCGCCAGCAGCCAAGATCCATTACACGTGGAGGGGATGAACACTGAAGCTTTCTTT
NA	TRBD2	TRBV6-4	TRBJ2-3	CASSDSSGRVYF	TGTGCCAGCAGTGACTCAAGCGGGAGGGTGTATTTT
NA	NA	TRBV19	TRBJ2-1	CASSIVAGTNEQFF	TGTGCCAGTAGTATAGTTGCGGGAACCAATGAGCAGTTCTTC
NA	TRBD2	TRBV7-2	TRBJ2-2	CAEGRVTNTGELFF	TGTGCCGAAGGGAGGGTTACGAACACCGGGGAGCTGTTTTTT
NA	NA	TRBV5-1	TRBJ1-1	CASSEGREGNTEAFF	TGCGCCAGCAGCGAAGGACGGGAGGGGAACACTGAAGCTTTCTTT
NA	NA	TRBV19	TRBJ2-1	CASTRRETNEQFF	TGTGCCAGTACCCGCCGAGAAACCAATGAGCAGTTCTTC
NA	NA	TRBV30	TRBJ1-1	CAWNGDLNTEAFF	TGTGCCTGGAATGGGGACTTGAACACTGAAGCTTTCTTT
NA	NA	TRBV5-1	TRBJ1-2	CASSPKGLNPNYGYTF	TGCGCCAGCAGCCCCAAGGGACTAAACCCTAACTATGGCTACACCTTC
NA	NA	TRBV7-9	TRBJ2-1	CASSYAGTPYNEQFF	TGTGCCAGCAGTTATGCCGGGACACCCTACAATGAGCAGTTCTTC
NA	TRBD1	TRBV28	TRBJ2-2	CASRGQGYTGELFF	TGTGCCAGCAGGGGACAGGGTTACACCGGGGAGCTGTTTTTT
NA	NA	TRBV5-1	TRBJ1-1	CASSPITGPEAFF	TGCGCCAGCAGCCCTATAACAGGGCCCGAAGCTTTCTTT
NA	TRBD2	TRBV6-4	TRBJ2-1	CASRLAWGSNEQFF	TGTGCCAGCAGACTAGCGTGGGGGAGTAATGAGCAGTTCTTC
NA	TRBD1	TRBV7-9	TRBJ1-2	CASYRPDRVLDGYTF	TGTGCCAGCTATCGCCCGGACAGGGTCTTGGATGGCTACACCTTC
few	NA	TRBV2	TRBJ2-1	CASSESNWADNEQFF	TGTGCCAGCAGTGAATCAAATTGGGCCGATAATGAGCAGTTCTTC
NA	NA	TRBV28	TRBJ1-1	CASTLRVGAGNTEAFF	TGTGCCAGCACCCTCCGAGTGGGGGCGGGTAACACTGAAGCTTTCTTT
NA	TRBD1	TRBV7-9	TRBJ2-1	CAYGQGWNEQFF	TGTGCCTACGGACAGGGATGGAATGAGCAGTTCTTC
NA	NA	TRBV4-3	TRBJ2-2	CASSLTASRVEDTGELFF	TGCGCCAGCAGCCTCACGGCGAGCAGGGTTGAGGACACCGGGGAGCTGTTTTTT
once	NA	TRBV7-2	TRBJ2-1	CASSFSTGNEQFF	TGTGCCAGCAGCTTTTCTACAGGGAATGAGCAGTTCTTC
few	NA	TRBV6-5	TRBJ2-7	CASSGAATYEQYF	TGTGCCAGCAGCGGAGCCGCCACCTACGAGCAGTACTTC
NA	TRBD2	TRBV28	TRBJ2-7	CASNRGSIYEQYF	TGTGCCAGTAACCGCGGGAGTATCTACGAGCAGTACTTC
NA	TRBD2	TRBV5-4	TRBJ2-7	CASSAYSGRGYSYEQYF	TGTGCCAGCAGCGCCTATAGCGGGAGGGGGTACTCCTACGAGCAGTACTTC
once	TRBD1	TRBV19	TRBJ1-6	CASSLITGGSPLHF	TGTGCCAGTAGTCTGATTACAGGGGGCTCACCCCTCCACTTT
NA	NA	TRBV19	TRBJ1-1	CASSTDRMNTEAFF	TGTGCCAGTAGTACAGACAGAATGAACACTGAAGCTTTCTTT
NA	NA	TRBV5-4	TRBJ2-1	CASSLVVGHNEQFF	TGTGCCAGCAGCTTGGTGGTGGGGCACAATGAGCAGTTCTTC
NA	TRBD2	TRBV5-1	TRBJ2-5	CASSYGAGVGETQYF	TGCGCCAGCAGCTATGGAGCGGGAGTGGGAGAGACCCAGTACTTC
NA	TRBD2	TRBV3-1/TRBV3-2	TRBJ2-1	CASSPSGRAGGTEQFF	TGTGCCAGCAGCCCCTCCGGGCGAGCGGGAGGTACTGAGCAGTTCTTC
NA	NA	TRBV12-3/TRBV12-4	TRBJ2-1	CASSRGSYNEQFF	TGTGCCAGCAGCCGCGGGTCCTACAATGAGCAGTTCTTC
NA	TRBD1	TRBV27	TRBJ1-2	CASSSLWETGVAYGYTF	TGTGCCAGCAGTTCTCTTTGGGAGACAGGGGTAGCCTATGGCTACACCTTC
NA	NA	TRBV19	TRBJ2-7	CASSKTSHSYEQYF	TGTGCCAGTAGTAAGACAAGCCACTCCTACGAGCAGTACTTC